Sequencing of this T cell receptor (beta chain) was carried out in a study of cytomegalovirus exposure and HLA in healthy donors. Both 60 Vbeta primers and 13 Jbeta primers went into the PCR. Sequenced by immunoSEQ multiplex PCR; TCRdb stores in-frame clones only, minus some. The sample includes around 130,000 clones, approximately 80% seen only once; the top ten take almost 3%. V shed 5 bases, J shed 10 bases, and the junction held 9 bases outside the gene matches. The length of the CDR3 is 16 residues. CDR1 is SGHAT and CDR2 is FQNNGV in the germline V gene. The receptor's source is a woman under 30 in good health and CMV-seropositive. Material: PBMCs. The V call is TRBV11-2, the J call TRBJ1-6, with TRBD1 matching over 12 bases. The CDR3 loop is CASSLGGQGARSPLHF. The CDR3 nucleotides read TGTGCCAGCAGCCTCGGGGGACAGGGGGCGCGATCACCCCTCCACTTT.